These 15 T cell receptor beta chains were sequenced from one sample in a study of T-cell memory formation after mild COVID-19. TCRdb passed the 5' RACE reads through MiXCR, listing each CDR3 protein once. The profile covers fewer than 350,000 distinct CDR3 sequences, with 15% to 20% appearing a single time and under 25% taken by the ten largest. The sequenced material came from PBMCs or a T cell subset sorted from them (not recorded which). The source is a man aged 18 to 29 who had mild COVID-19 (a few samples of this study predate the infection). Cell type and time point are not known.

This clonotype was picked up many times. V usage is TRBV6-2 or TRBV6-3 and J usage is TRBJ2-3; 9 bases are shared with TRBD1. Trimming removed 8 bases from V and 2 bases from J; junction bases left unmatched: 11. Germline assignment: CDR1 MNHEY and CDR2 SVGEGT. The CDR3 spans 16 residues. CDR3 sequence: CASEFYRGQATDTQYF. The CDR3 nucleotides read TGTGCCAGCGAATTCTACAGGGGGCAGGCCACAGATACGCAGTATTTT.

In this sample, this clonotype turned up a few times. V usage is TRBV29-1 and J usage is TRBJ1-1; D uncertain. CDR3 size: 13 residues. In germline, CDR1 is SQVTM, CDR2 ANQGSEA. Trimming cost V 2 bases and J 0 bases, with 7 bases left between them. CDR3 DNA: TGCAGCGTTGAAAGGAGGATGAACACTGAAGCTTTCTTT. This gives the protein CSVERRMNTEAFF. Variable domain in full (rest from reference TRBV29-1 and TRBJ1-1): SAVISQKPSRDICQRGTSLTIQCQVDSQVTMMFWYRQQPGQSLTLIATANQGSEATYESGFVIDKFPISRPNLTFSTLTVSNMSPEDSSIYLCSVERRMNTEAFFGQGTRLTVV.

The sample holds many counts of this clonotype. The V call is TRBV7-2, the J call TRBJ2-7; TRBD1 aligns across 7 bases. V dropped 4 bases and J dropped 3; count of bases not matched to a gene: 6. The germline CDR1 and CDR2 sequences are SGHTA and FQGNSA. The CDR3 runs to 14 residues. The CDR3 is CASSSGTDYYEQYF. The DNA for the CDR3 is TGTGCCAGCAGCTCCGGGACAGATTACTACGAGCAGTACTTC.

The chain couples TRBV2 to TRBJ1-5; TRBD1 aligns across 8 bases. Germline CDR1 is SNHLY and CDR2 is FYNNEI. Germline trimming cut 2 bases from V and 3 bases from J; bases unmatched to any gene: 3. The CDR3 is 15 amino acids. CDR3 in amino acids: CASSEHRGNNQPQHF. The CDR3 DNA sequence: TGTGCCAGCAGTGAACACAGGGGGAACAATCAGCCCCAGCATTTT.

This rearrangement joins TRBV20-1 to TRBJ2-3; 8 bases are a match to TRBD1. The CDR3 is 11 amino acids. CDR1 is DFQATT, CDR2 SNEGSKA, per germline (reference sequence). V trimming: 7 bases; J trimming: 9 bases; junction bases outside the gene matches: 6. CDR3 bases: TGCAGTGTCTCGGACAGGGAGACGCAGTATTTT. Translating it yields CSVSDRETQYF.

The table lists this clonotype with a few counts. The chain is built from TRBV20-1 and TRBJ2-3; D is perhaps TRBD1 (5 bases). Germline V gene data show CDR1 as DFQATT and CDR2 as SNEGSKA (reference sequence). The V end lost 8 bases, the J end lost 2 bases, and 14 bases lay between the germline ends. This CDR3 has 13 residues. CDR3 sequence: CSSNSGATDTQYF. CDR3 nucleotides: TGCAGTTCCAATAGTGGGGCCACAGATACGCAGTATTTT.

The V gene is TRBV3-1, the J gene TRBJ2-7; D is undetermined. CDR3 length: 13 amino acids. The V end was cut by 4 bases, the J end by 4 bases, with 11 bases between. Germline V gives CDR1 LGHDT, CDR2 YNNKEL (reference sequence). The CDR3 loop is CASSPRPLYEQYF. In nucleotides, the CDR3 is TGTGCCAGCAGCCCCCGACCCCTTTACGAGCAGTACTTC.

The sample holds many counts of this clonotype. The chain is built from TRBV30 and TRBJ1-5; D is ambiguous. The CDR3 covers 13 residues. The ends were cut back, 0 bases at V and 4 bases at J, with 7 bases in the middle. From germline, CDR1 is GTSNPN and CDR2 SVGIG (reference sequence). The DNA of the CDR3 is TGTGCCTGGAGTGTAAGGGAGAATCAGCCCCAGCATTTT. The encoded protein is CAWSVRENQPQHF.

This clonotype was detected a few times. The V gene is TRBV5-1, the J gene TRBJ1-1, with a possible D match to TRBD1 (6 bases). V was shortened by 4 bases and J by 2 bases, with 12 bases between the two germline ends. Germline CDR1 SGHRS, CDR2 YFSETQ. The CDR3 is 14 residues long. The CDR3 DNA reads TGCGCCAGCAGCGACCGGGACACTAACACTGAAGCTTTCTTT. It is translated as CASSDRDTNTEAFF.

This chain connects TRBV11-2 to TRBJ1-1, with D hard to call. The CDR3 has 16 residues. V shed 3 bases and J shed 1 base, with 15 bases lying between them. CDR1 and CDR2 from the germline V gene are SGHAT and FQNNGV. CDR3 bases: TGTGCCAGCAGCTTCGGGAAGGGCAACAAGAACACTGAAGCTTTCTTT. Protein product: CASSFGKGNKNTEAFF.

This clonotype has a handful of counts. CDR3 DNA: TGTGCCAGCTCTGGACAGGGGACGTACGAGCAGTACTTC. This sequence encodes CASSGQGTYEQYF. V usage is TRBV12-3 or TRBV12-4 and J usage is TRBJ2-7, with 9 bases matching TRBD1. The ends lost 8 bases at V and 4 bases at J; junction bases unmatched: 6. The CDR3 has 13 residues.

This clonotype was detected only a few times. The chain uses TRBV12-3 or TRBV12-4 and TRBJ1-5; perhaps TRBD1 as D (5 bases). This CDR3 is 15 amino acids long. V was pared by 8 bases and J by 4 bases, with 18 bases between. The chain's CDR3 is CASGEAGRGNQPQHF. The CDR3, as DNA: TGTGCCAGCGGGGAGGCCGGGAGGGGTAATCAGCCCCAGCATTTT.

This clonotype was counted only a few times. This chain connects TRBV5-1 to TRBJ2-6; D is tentatively TRBD1 or TRBD2 (5 bases each). V lost 0 bases, J lost 4 bases, and 11 bases lay in between. Germline V CDR1 and CDR2: SGHRS, YFSETQ. The CDR3 length is 16 residues. The CDR3 protein is CASSLEGDPGANVLTF. CDR3 in DNA: TGCGCCAGCAGCTTGGAAGGGGACCCGGGGGCCAACGTCCTGACTTTC.

This clonotype was recorded a few times. V is TRBV6-6 and J is TRBJ1-5; 9 bases fit TRBD1. Looked up from germline, CDR1 is MNHNY and CDR2 is SVGAGI (reference sequence). Unmatched junction bases numbered 4, after V lost 5 bases and J lost 2 bases. The CDR3 length is 15 residues. The CDR3 nucleotides read TGTGCCAGCAGTAAGGGACAGGGAGGCAATCAGCCCCAGCATTTT. As protein: CASSKGQGGNQPQHF.

This chain joins TRBV29-1 and TRBJ1-2; D ambiguous. Germline loops: CDR1 SQVTM, CDR2 ANQGSEA. The CDR3 loop spans 11 amino acids. The CDR3 sequence: CTARQNGGYTF. The CDR3 DNA follows: TGCACCGCACGCCAGAACGGTGGCTACACCTTC.